The 10 T cell receptor beta chains listed next were all sequenced from one sample in a study of shared clonotypes between healthy human individuals. TCRdb's copy holds only in-frame clones and misses some; the assay was immunoSEQ multiplex PCR. Seen here are some 2,000,000 clones, approximately 95% observed once, and the top ten hold roughly 0.13%. Sequencing input: naive CD4+ T cells sorted from blood. The subset: CD45RA+ positively selected. Every receptor here comes from a young man in good health.

This CDR3 is CASSGRTLNEKLFF. In DNA, the CDR3 is TGTGCCAGCAGCGGCCGGACCCTTAATGAAAAACTGTTTTTT. V usage is TRBV5-5 and J usage is TRBJ1-4; D unresolved. V was cut by 4 bases and J by 4 bases, with 11 bases left in between. The CDR3 totals 14 residues. Germline assignment: CDR1 SGHKS and CDR2 YYEKEE (reference sequence).

This clone appeared once. J is TRBJ1-1 and V is TRBV10-3; maybe TRBD1 (5 bases). The V end lost 4 bases, the J end lost 0 bases, and 12 bases lay between the germline ends. The CDR3 extends over 15 amino acids. Germline V CDR1 and CDR2: ENHRY, SYGVKD. This CDR3 is CAISASTDLNTEAFF. The CDR3 DNA sequence: TGTGCCATCAGTGCGTCGACAGACCTGAACACTGAAGCTTTCTTT.

In this sample, this clone turned up once. The CDR3 DNA reads TGTGCCAGCAGTCAACCCCCCGCACGCTTGTATTTT. Its protein product is CASSQPPARLYF. The rearrangement links TRBV6-5 to TRBJ2-3; D call uncertain. Trimming cost V 5 bases and J 14 bases, with 17 bases left between them. Germline loops: CDR1 MNHEY, CDR2 SVGAGI. This CDR3 is built from 12 residues.

To note about this clone: Other nucleotide sequences in the sample specify the same CDR3. V is TRBV19 and J is TRBJ2-7; weak D call: TRBD2 (5 bases). V lost 4 bases to trimming and J lost 0 bases, with 10 bases between them. Germline CDR1 LNHDA, CDR2 SQIVND (reference sequence). This CDR3 has 14 residues. CDR3 sequence (DNA): TGTGCCAGTAGTAGGGCGGGCAGCTCCTACGAGCAGTACTTC. It is translated as CASSRAGSSYEQYF.

The rearrangement joins TRBV19 to TRBJ1-2, with 11 bases identical to TRBD1. V trimming: 8 bases; J trimming: 7 bases; junction bases outside the gene matches: 9. This CDR3 contains 14 residues. The germline CDR1 and CDR2 sequences are LNHDA and SQIVND (reference sequence). CDR3 bases: TGTGCCAGTCACACCGGACAGGGGGCTTTTGGCTACACCTTC. Translation gives CASHTGQGAFGYTF.

This clone was seen only once. This sample also contains other DNA sequences that code for the same CDR3. This rearrangement joins TRBV11-2 to TRBJ2-7; the D gene is possibly TRBD2 (5 bases). CDR3 size: 12 residues. Germline values: CDR1 SGHAT, CDR2 FQNNGV. The ends were cut back, 1 base at V and 5 bases at J, with 6 bases in the middle. DNA for the CDR3: TGTGCCAGCAGCTTAGGAGGGCACGAGCAGTACTTC. Protein product: CASSLGGHEQYF. Variable domain in full (rest from reference TRBV11-2 and TRBJ2-7): EAGVAQSPRYKIIEKRQSVAFWCNPISGHATLYWYQQILGQGPKLLIQFQNNGVVDDSQLPKDRFSAERLKGVDSTLKIQPAKLEDSAVYLCASSLGGHEQYFGPGTRLTVT.

This sequence joins TRBV5-4 and TRBJ1-2, with 8 bases matching TRBD1. The CDR3 loop spans 15 amino acids. Germline CDR1 is SGHNT and CDR2 is YYREEE (reference sequence). Trimming at V came to 4 bases and at J to 0 bases, leaving 5 bases not matched to a gene. The CDR3 bases are TGTGCCAGCAGCCAAGGACAGGGAGCTAACTATGGCTACACCTTC. It translates to CASSQGQGANYGYTF.

This clone has just one count. V gene TRBV10-3 combines with J gene TRBJ2-3; 11 bases match TRBD2. With V trimmed by 4 bases and J by 4 bases, 7 bases remained unmatched. This CDR3 has 16 residues. Germline-derived CDR1 and CDR2 are ENHRY and SYGVKD. The CDR3 sequence is CAISGLSGGAADTQYF. CDR3 nucleotides: TGTGCCATCAGTGGGCTTAGCGGGGGGGCCGCAGATACGCAGTATTTT.

The chain links TRBV9 to TRBJ2-6; possibly TRBD1 for D (5 bases). CDR1 SGDLS and CDR2 YYNGEE come from the germline V gene. This CDR3 contains 14 residues. Trimming removed 8 bases at V and 0 bases at J, with 9 bases between. The CDR3 DNA is TGTGCCAGTCAGGGTTTCTCTGGGGCCAACGTCCTGACTTTC. As protein: CASQGFSGANVLTF.

The J gene is TRBJ2-1, the V gene TRBV28; TRBD2 is a possible D gene (6 bases). Germline loops: CDR1 MDHEN, CDR2 SYDVKM. Trimming stripped 5 bases from V and 5 bases from J, with 10 bases between. The CDR3 length is 13 residues. CDR3 residues: CASSKRVNNEQFF. The CDR3 nucleotides are TGTGCCAGCAGTAAGCGGGTTAACAATGAGCAGTTCTTC.